The 2 T cell receptor beta chains below come from one sample, sequenced in a study of blood T cell repertoires in COVID-19 (dated by TCRdb to 2018 to 2021). Libraries were built with the immunoSEQ multiplex PCR assay. TCRdb stores this immuneACCESS table with in-frame sequences only. Part of the clones is absent; in the studies checked, under half of the shortfall reflects unresolved V genes, and no reason is known for the rest. This sample lists about 160,000 clones; 82% were detected once. Over 20% of the sample lies in the top ten. Sequencing was done on a sample of peripheral blood. These receptor sequences come from a woman over 75 with acute or convalescent COVID-19.

J is TRBJ2-1 and V is TRBV20-1, with 7 positions matching TRBD1. Germline V gene data show CDR1 as DFQATT and CDR2 as SNEGSKA (reference sequence). This CDR3 has 14 residues. V was pared by 3 bases and J by 6 bases, with 8 bases of the junction left unmatched. The CDR3 here is CSASDRVIGNEQFF. Written as DNA, the CDR3 is TGCAGTGCTAGTGACAGGGTCATCGGCAATGAGCAGTTCTTC.

V gene TRBV29-1 combines with J gene TRBJ2-3; D uncertain. There are 13 residues in the CDR3. Deletions cut 7 bases from V and 2 bases from J, with 13 bases between. Germline V gives CDR1 SQVTM, CDR2 ANQGSEA. The CDR3: CSAPTEFTDTQYF. For the CDR3, the DNA is TGCAGCGCCCCGACGGAGTTCACAGATACGCAGTATTTT.